This T cell receptor beta chain emerged from a study of blood T cell repertoires in COVID-19. CDR1 and CDR2 from the germline V gene are LNHDA and SQIVND (reference sequence). The CDR3 length is 17 residues. Unmatched junction bases numbered 11, after V lost 3 bases and J lost 4 bases. Cohort 3 recovery required two negative PCRs, clearance, or symptom resolution. Original analysis: The authors estimated nucleated cell counts from reference gene primer amplification. Profiled with immunoSEQ multiplex PCR; TCRdb holds only in-frame clones, not every one. V and J calls and clone size follow that table, whereas D and trimming were derived from the DNA. Here the sample spans a few hundred thousand clones, 85% to 90% being singletons. There are a few counts of this clone.

Sequencing input: PBMCs or T cells enriched from blood (not recorded which). The source of this sequence is a woman aged 18-29 years who had recovered from COVID-19. The rearrangement uses TRBV19 and TRBJ1-2, with 10 bases that match TRBD1. The CDR3 is CASSIETGGPGGYGYTF. For the CDR3, the DNA is TGTGCCAGTAGTATTGAGACAGGGGGCCCAGGTGGCTATGGCTACACCTTC.